These 8 T cell receptor beta chains originate from one sample sequenced in a study of siplizumab effects on memory and regulatory T cells. The protocol was immunoSEQ multiplex PCR, while the TCRdb copy is restricted to in-frame clones and leaves out a portion. The sample has roughly 82,000 clones; approximately 90% are singletons. What was sequenced was Tregs sorted from blood. These receptors all come from a human donor in good health.

V is TRBV7-9 and J is TRBJ2-3, with 8 bases fitting TRBD1. After removal of 6 bases from V and 6 bases from J, the junction contained 14 bases not matched to a gene. In germline, CDR1 is SEHNR, CDR2 FQNEAQ (reference sequence). The length of the CDR3 is 16 residues. CDR3 sequence reads: CASSSGTGPAGDTQYF. For the CDR3, the DNA is TGTGCCAGCAGTTCCGGGACAGGACCCGCGGGGGATACGCAGTATTTT.

The chain uses TRBV7-9 and TRBJ2-5; TRBD2 aligns across 16 bases. With V trimmed by 3 bases and J by 5 bases, 6 bases remained unmatched. CDR1 is SEHNR and CDR2 is FQNEAQ in the germline V gene (reference sequence). The CDR3 totals 17 residues. The CDR3 loop reads CASSLGLAGGPRETQYF. In nucleotides, the CDR3 is TGTGCCAGCAGCTTGGGACTAGCGGGGGGGCCACGGGAGACCCAGTACTTC.

This clone appeared a few times. The CDR3: CASTTGAPAYEQYF. In DNA form, the CDR3 reads TGTGCCAGTACGACAGGGGCGCCGGCGTACGAGCAGTACTTC. The chain is built from TRBV19 and TRBJ2-7; 8 bases agree with TRBD1. Germline CDR1 and CDR2: LNHDA and SQIVND (reference sequence). Trimming took 7 bases from V and 4 from J; bases not matched to a gene: 9. This CDR3 comprises 14 residues.

V gene TRBV7-9 combines with J gene TRBJ1-4; the D is unclear. Germline V gene sequence: CDR1 SEHNR, CDR2 FQNEAQ (reference sequence). V gave up 4 bases and J gave up 4 bases, with 10 bases separating them. CDR3 length: 14 residues. The CDR3 DNA sequence: TGTGCCAGCAGCTCCCAAGCCCGTAATGAAAAACTGTTTTTT. Translation gives CASSSQARNEKLFF.

The V and J genes are TRBV6-1 and TRBJ1-2; maybe TRBD1 (5 bases). The germline V gene has CDR1 MNHNS and CDR2 SASEGT. The CDR3 runs to 16 residues. Trimming removed 4 bases from V and 3 bases from J, with 18 bases in between. The CDR3 coding sequence is TGTGCCAGCAGTGGATACTACACAGGATTAGACTATGGCTACACCTTC. This encodes CASSGYYTGLDYGYTF.

The chain combines TRBV5-6 with TRBJ2-2, with D tentatively TRBD1 or TRBD2 (5 bases each). Per germline, CDR1 SGHDT and CDR2 YYEEEE. The CDR3 loop spans 16 amino acids. Trimming pared 4 bases from V and 7 bases from J, leaving 20 bases between. Here the CDR3 DNA reads TGTGCCAGCAGCCCGGCCGGGACCATGAAGGTCGGGGAGCTGTTTTTT. Its protein is CASSPAGTMKVGELFF. Complete variable domain (other parts from reference TRBV5-6 and TRBJ2-2): DAGVTQSPTHLIKTRGQQVTLRCSPKSGHDTVSWYQQALGQGPQFIFQYYEEEERQRGNFPDRFSGHQFPNYSSELNVNALLLGDSALYLCASSPAGTMKVGELFFGEGSRLTVL.

The rearrangement uses TRBV6-1 and TRBJ2-1; TRBD2 agrees at 13 bases. V lost 5 bases, J lost 9 bases, and 4 bases stayed unmatched. The germline V gene encodes CDR1 MNHNS and CDR2 SASEGT. The CDR3 runs to 14 residues. CDR3 in DNA: TGTGCCAGCAGTCCGACTAGCGGGGGGCGTGAGCAGTTCTTC. This translates into CASSPTSGGREQFF.

This chain joins TRBV5-1 and TRBJ2-7; 13 bases are shared with TRBD2. This CDR3 is 19 amino acids long. Germline CDR1 and CDR2: SGHRS and YFSETQ. V lost 1 base, J lost 2 bases, and 12 bases stayed unmatched. For the CDR3, the DNA is TGCGCCAGCAGCTTGTTCATACGACTAGCGGGGGGCCAGCCCTACGAGCAGTACTTC. It translates to CASSLFIRLAGGQPYEQYF.